Detailed here is one TCR beta chain. Its antigen is currently unknown. Germline lookup yields CDR1 SGHTA and CDR2 FQGNSA. J was trimmed by 2 bases and V by 5 bases; bases with no gene match: 9. The CDR3 is 18 amino acids. These data originate in a study of radiation and T cells in renal cell carcinoma. At the level of the study: Nephrectomy followed 15 Gy stereotactic body radiation by 4 weeks.

Clones were sequenced by immunoSEQ multiplex PCR, and TCRdb holds only the in-frame ones, with some missing. Here the sample spans some 120,000 clones, more than 80% being singletons. Study-level results: From baseline, blood top tumor clonotypes peaked at 2 weeks post-radiation. No pretreatment tumor biopsies were available for baseline clonotypes.

Time point here: blood 2 weeks post-SBRT. Stated treatment: 15 Gy SBRT to primary tumor, nephrectomy 4 weeks later. The sequencing used blood, collected from a patient whose treatment included radiotherapy and nephrectomy. The V and J genes are TRBV7-2 and TRBJ2-3, with 14 positions matching TRBD2. This TCR derives from a woman aged 60-75 years with renal cell carcinoma. The CDR3 reads CASSQSGGLAGDTDTQYF. The CDR3, as DNA: TGTGCCAGCAGCCAAAGTGGGGGACTAGCGGGGGACACAGATACGCAGTATTTT.